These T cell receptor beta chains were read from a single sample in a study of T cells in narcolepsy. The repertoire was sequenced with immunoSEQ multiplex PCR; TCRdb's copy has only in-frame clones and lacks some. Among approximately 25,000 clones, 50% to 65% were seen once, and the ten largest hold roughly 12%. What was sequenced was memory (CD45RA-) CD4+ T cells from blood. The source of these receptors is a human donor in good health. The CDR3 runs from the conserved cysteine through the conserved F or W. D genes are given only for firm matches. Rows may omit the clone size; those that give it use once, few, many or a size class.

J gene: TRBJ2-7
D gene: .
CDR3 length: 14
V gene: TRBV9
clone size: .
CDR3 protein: CASSVASSSYEQYF
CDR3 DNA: TGTGCCAGCAGCGTAGCTTCTAGCTCCTACGAGCAGTACTTC

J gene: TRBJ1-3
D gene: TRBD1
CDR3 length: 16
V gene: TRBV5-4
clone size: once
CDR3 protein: CASSRQQGAQGNTIYF
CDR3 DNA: TGTGCCAGCAGCCGCCAACAGGGGGCGCAAGGAAACACCATATATTTT

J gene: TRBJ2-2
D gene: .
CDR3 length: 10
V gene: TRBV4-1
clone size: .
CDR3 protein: CASSQRELFF
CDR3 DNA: TGCGCCAGCAGCCAAAGGGAGCTGTTTTTT

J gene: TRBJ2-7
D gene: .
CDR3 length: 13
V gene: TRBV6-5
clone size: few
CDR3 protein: CASSYRGGYEQYF
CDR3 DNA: TGTGCCAGCAGTTACAGAGGGGGCTACGAGCAGTACTTC

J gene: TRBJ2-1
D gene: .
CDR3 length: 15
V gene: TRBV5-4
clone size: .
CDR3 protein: CASSLEGRGRNEQFF
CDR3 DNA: TGTGCCAGCAGCTTGGAGGGACGGGGCAGGAATGAGCAGTTCTTC

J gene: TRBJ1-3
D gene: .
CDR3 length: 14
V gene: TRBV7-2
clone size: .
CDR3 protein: CASSLYRPGNTIYF
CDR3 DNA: TGTGCCAGCAGCTTATACCGGCCTGGAAACACCATATATTTT

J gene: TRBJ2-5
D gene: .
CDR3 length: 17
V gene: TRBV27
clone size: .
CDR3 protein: CASTPGQGTRGRETQYF
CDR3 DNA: TGTGCCAGCACTCCAGGGCAGGGAACCAGGGGTAGGGAGACCCAGTACTTC

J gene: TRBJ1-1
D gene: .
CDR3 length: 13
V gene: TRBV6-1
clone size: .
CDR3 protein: CASGKKENTEAFF
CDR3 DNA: TGTGCCAGCGGAAAGAAGGAGAACACTGAAGCTTTCTTT

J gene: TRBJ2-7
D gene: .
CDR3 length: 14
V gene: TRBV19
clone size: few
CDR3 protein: CASSNGDRNYEQYF
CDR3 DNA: TGTGCCAGTAGTAATGGGGACCGGAACTACGAGCAGTACTTC

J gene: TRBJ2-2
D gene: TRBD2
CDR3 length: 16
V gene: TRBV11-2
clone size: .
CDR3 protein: CASSYPSGGAPGELFF
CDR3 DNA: TGTGCCAGCAGCTACCCTAGCGGGGGGGCCCCCGGGGAGCTGTTTTTT

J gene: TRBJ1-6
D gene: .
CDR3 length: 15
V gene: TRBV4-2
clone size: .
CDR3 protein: CASSQDVGRDSPLHF
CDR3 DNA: TGTGCCAGCAGCCAAGATGTCGGGAGGGACTCACCCCTCCACTTT

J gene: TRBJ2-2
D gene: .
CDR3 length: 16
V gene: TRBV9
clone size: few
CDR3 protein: CASSVDPSASSGELFF
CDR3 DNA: TGTGCCAGCAGCGTAGATCCTAGCGCTTCTTCCGGGGAGCTGTTTTTT

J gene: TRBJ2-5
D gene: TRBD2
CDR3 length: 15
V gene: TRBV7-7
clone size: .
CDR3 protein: CASSLGLAGKETQYF
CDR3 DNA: TGTGCCAGCAGCTTAGGCCTAGCGGGGAAGGAGACCCAGTACTTC

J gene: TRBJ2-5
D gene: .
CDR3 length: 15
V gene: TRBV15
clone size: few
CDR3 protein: CATSANFVGQETQYF
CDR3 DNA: TGTGCCACCAGCGCCAATTTCGTGGGGCAAGAGACCCAGTACTTC

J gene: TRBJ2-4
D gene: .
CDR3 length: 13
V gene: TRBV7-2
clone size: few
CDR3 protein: CASSPDSKNIQYF
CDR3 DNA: TGTGCCAGCAGCCCAGACTCAAAAAACATTCAGTACTTC

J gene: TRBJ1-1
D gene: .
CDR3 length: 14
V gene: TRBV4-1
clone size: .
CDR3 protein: CASSQVQGTTEAFF
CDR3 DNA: TGCGCCAGCAGCCAAGTCCAGGGGACCACTGAAGCTTTCTTT

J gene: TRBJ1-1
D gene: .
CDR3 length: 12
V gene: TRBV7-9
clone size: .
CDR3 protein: CASSLQGSEAFF
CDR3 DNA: TGTGCCAGCAGCTTACAGGGATCTGAAGCTTTCTTT

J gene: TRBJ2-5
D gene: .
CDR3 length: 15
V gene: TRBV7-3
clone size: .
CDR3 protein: CASSQTGTSQETQYF
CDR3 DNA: TGTGCCAGCAGTCAAACAGGGACGAGCCAAGAGACCCAGTACTTC

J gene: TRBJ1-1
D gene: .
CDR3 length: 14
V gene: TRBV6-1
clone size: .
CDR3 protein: CASRSGTSNTEAFF
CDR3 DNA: TGTGCCAGCAGGAGTGGGACATCGAACACTGAAGCTTTCTTT

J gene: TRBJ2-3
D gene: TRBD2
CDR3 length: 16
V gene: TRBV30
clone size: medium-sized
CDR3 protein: CAWSALAGGVTDTQYF
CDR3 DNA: TGTGCCTGGAGTGCTCTAGCGGGAGGAGTCACAGATACGCAGTATTTT

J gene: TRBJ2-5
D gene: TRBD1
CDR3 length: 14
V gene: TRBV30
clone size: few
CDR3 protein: CAWKGPGGGETQYF
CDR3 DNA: TGTGCCTGGAAGGGACCAGGGGGTGGGGAGACCCAGTACTTC

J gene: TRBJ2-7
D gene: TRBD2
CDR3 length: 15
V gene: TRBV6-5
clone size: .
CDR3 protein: CASSLGASGTYEQYF
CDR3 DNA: TGTGCCAGCTCCCTAGGGGCTAGCGGGACTTACGAGCAGTACTTC

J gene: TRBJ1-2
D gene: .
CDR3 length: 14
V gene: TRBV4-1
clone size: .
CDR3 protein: CASSRGGLNYGYTF
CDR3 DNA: TGCGCCAGCAGCCGCGGCGGCCTCAACTATGGCTACACCTTC

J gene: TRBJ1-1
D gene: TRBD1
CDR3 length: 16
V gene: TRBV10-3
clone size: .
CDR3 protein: CAASGKGTGLNTEAFF
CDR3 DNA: TGTGCCGCTAGCGGTAAGGGGACAGGGCTGAACACTGAAGCTTTCTTT

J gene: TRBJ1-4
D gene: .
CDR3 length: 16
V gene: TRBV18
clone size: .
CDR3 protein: CASSFQDGGGNEKLFF
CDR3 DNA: TGTGCCAGCTCGTTTCAGGACGGGGGCGGCAATGAAAAACTGTTTTTT